The T cell receptor beta chain under discussion was sequenced for a study of blood T cell repertoires in COVID-19. On the study more broadly: Samples of COVID-19 (acute and convalescent) were obtained from the United States, Italy and Spain.

This clone was found a few times. Method: immunoSEQ multiplex PCR; TCRdb's copy keeps in-frame clones and lacks some. The sample lists 130,000 or so clones; around 86% were seen once. Germline lookup yields CDR1 MNHEY and CDR2 SMNVEV (reference sequence). This CDR3 contains 14 residues. The V segment lost 6 bases and the J segment 9 bases; nucleotides outside the gene matches: 9. This TCR was recovered from a human donor in a cohort sampled during active COVID-19. Sequencing was carried out using peripheral blood. This chain links TRBV27 with TRBJ1-5, with 9 bases lining up with TRBD1. The CDR3, as DNA: TGTGCCAGCAGGCGCGACAGGGGGAGAGGGCCCCAGCATTTT. Translation gives CASRRDRGRGPQHF.